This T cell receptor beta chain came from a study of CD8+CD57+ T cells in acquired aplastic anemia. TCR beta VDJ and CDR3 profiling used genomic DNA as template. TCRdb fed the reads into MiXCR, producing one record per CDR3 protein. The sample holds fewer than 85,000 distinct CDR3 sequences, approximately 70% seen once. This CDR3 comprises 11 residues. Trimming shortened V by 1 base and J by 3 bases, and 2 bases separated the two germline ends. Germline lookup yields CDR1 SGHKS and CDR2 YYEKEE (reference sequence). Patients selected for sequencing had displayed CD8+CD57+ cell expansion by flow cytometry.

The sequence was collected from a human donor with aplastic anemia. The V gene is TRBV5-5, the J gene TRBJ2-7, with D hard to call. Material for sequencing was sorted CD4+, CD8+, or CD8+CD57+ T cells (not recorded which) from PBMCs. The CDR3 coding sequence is TGTGCCAGCAGCTTGCACTACGAGCAGTACTTC. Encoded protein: CASSLHYEQYF. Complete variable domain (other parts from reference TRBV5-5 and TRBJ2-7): DAGVTQSPTHLIKTRGQQVTLRCSPISGHKSVSWYQQVLGQGPQFIFQYYEKEERGRGNFPDRFSARQFPNYSSELNVNALLLGDSALYLCASSLHYEQYFGPGTRLTVT.